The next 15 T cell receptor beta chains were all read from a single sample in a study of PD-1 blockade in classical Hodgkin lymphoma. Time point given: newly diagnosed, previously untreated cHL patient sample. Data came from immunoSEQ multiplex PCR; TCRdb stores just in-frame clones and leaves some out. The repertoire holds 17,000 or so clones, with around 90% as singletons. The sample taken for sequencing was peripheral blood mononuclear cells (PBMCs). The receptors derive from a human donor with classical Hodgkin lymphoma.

This CDR3 reads CASSFRGGTSGSVNEQYF. The CDR3 region has the DNA TGTGCCAGCAGTTTCCGAGGGGGGACTAGCGGGAGCGTAAACGAGCAGTACTTC. This rearrangement joins TRBV27 to TRBJ2-7, with 14 bases fitting TRBD2. This CDR3 has 18 amino acids. V gave up 3 bases and J gave up 5 bases; unmatched junction bases: 12. Germline V gene lookup returns CDR1 MNHEY and CDR2 SMNVEV (reference sequence).

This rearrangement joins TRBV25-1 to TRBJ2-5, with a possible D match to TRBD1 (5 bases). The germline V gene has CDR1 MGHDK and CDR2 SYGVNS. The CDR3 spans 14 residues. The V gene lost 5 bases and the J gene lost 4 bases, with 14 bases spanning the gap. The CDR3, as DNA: TGTGCCAGCAGTAGTGGGCAGGGCCCAGAGACCCAGTACTTC. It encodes CASSSGQGPETQYF.

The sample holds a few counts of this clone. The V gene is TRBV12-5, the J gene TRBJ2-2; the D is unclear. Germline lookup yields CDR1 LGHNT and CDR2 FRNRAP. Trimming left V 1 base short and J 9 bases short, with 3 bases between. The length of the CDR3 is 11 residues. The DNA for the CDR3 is TGTGCTAGTGGTTTGGGACGGGAGCTGTTTTTT. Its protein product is CASGLGRELFF.

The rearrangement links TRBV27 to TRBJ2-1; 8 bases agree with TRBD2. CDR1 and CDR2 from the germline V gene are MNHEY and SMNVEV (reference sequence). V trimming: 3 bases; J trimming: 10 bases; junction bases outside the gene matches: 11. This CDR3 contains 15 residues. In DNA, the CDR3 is TGTGCCAGCAGTTTTTCGGGGGGCGCGGGAGGCGAGCAGTTCTTC. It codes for CASSFSGGAGGEQFF.

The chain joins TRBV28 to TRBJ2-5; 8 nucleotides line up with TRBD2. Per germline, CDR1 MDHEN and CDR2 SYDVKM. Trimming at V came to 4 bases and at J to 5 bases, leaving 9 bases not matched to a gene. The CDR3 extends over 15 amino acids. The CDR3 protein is CASSSPPSGRETQYF. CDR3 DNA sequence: TGTGCCAGCAGTTCCCCCCCTAGCGGGCGGGAGACCCAGTACTTC.

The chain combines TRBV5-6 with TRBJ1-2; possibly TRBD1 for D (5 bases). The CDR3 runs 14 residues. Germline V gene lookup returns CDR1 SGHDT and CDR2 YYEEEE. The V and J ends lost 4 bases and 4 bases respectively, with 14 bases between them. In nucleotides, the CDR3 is TGTGCCAGCAGCCTGGGGCGGGGGTCCTATGGCTACACCTTC. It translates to CASSLGRGSYGYTF.

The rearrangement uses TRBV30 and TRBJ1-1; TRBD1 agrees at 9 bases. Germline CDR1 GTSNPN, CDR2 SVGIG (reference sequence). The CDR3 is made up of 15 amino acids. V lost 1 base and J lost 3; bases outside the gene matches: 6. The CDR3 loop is CAWSAGGQGDTEAFF. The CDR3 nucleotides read TGTGCCTGGAGTGCCGGGGGACAGGGTGACACTGAAGCTTTCTTT.

The DNA of the CDR3 is TGTGCCAGCAGCCCTGGGACATCAATCTACGAGCAGTACTTC. Its translation: CASSPGTSIYEQYF. The chain has TRBV7-7 and TRBJ2-7; tentatively, D is TRBD1 (6 bases). Germline V gives CDR1 SSHAT, CDR2 FNYEAQ (reference sequence). V was cut by 5 bases and J by 3 bases, with 14 bases left in between. The CDR3 contains 14 residues.

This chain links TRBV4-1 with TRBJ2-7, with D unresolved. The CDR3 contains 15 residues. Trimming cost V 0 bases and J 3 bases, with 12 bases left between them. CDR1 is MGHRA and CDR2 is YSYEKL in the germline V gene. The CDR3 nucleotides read TGCGCCAGCAGCCAAGAGGCCCAGGCGTACTACGAGCAGTACTTC. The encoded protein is CASSQEAQAYYEQYF.

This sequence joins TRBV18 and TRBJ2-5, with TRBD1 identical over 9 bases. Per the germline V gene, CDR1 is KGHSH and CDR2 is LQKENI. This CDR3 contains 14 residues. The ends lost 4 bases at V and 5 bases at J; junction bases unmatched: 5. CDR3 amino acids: CASSLLGQGETQYF. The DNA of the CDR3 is TGTGCCAGCTCACTCTTGGGACAGGGTGAGACCCAGTACTTC.

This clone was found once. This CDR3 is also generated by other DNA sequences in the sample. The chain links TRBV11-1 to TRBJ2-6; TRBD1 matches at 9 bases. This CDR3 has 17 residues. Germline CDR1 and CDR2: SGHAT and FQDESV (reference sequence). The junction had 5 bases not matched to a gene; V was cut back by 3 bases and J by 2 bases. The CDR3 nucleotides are TGTGCCAGCAGCTTTGGACAGGGGCGGCCTGGGGCCAACGTCCTGACTTTC. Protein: CASSFGQGRPGANVLTF.

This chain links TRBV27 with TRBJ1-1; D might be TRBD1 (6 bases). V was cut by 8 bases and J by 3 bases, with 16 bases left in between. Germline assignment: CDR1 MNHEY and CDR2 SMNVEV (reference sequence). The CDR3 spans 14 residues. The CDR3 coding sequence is TGTGCCAGCGGCAAAGGGGGAGTCGACACTGAAGCTTTCTTT. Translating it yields CASGKGGVDTEAFF.

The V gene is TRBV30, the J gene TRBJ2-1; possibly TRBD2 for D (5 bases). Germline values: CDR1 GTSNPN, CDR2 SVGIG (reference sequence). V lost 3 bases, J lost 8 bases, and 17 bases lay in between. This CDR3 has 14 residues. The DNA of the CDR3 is TGTGCCTGGAGGGACGGCCGTACGGGGTATGAGCAGTTCTTC. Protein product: CAWRDGRTGYEQFF. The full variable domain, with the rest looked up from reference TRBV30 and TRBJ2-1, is SQTIHQWPATLVQPVGSPLSLECTVEGTSNPNLYWYRQAAGRGLQLLFYSVGIGQISSEVPQNLSASRPQDRQFILSSKKLLLSDSGFYLCAWRDGRTGYEQFFGPGTRLTVL.

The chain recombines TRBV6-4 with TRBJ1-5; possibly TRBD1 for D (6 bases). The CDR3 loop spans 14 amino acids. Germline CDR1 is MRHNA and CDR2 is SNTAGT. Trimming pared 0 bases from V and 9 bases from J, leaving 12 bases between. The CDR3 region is CASSDSGGRGPQHF. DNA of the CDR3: TGTGCCAGCAGTGACTCAGGGGGTCGAGGGCCCCAGCATTTT.

The CDR3 reads CASSSGQTNYGYTF. DNA for the CDR3: TGTGCCAGCAGCTCGGGACAAACTAACTATGGCTACACCTTC. V usage is TRBV7-2 and J usage is TRBJ1-2; D may be TRBD1 (6 bases). Germline loops: CDR1 SGHTA, CDR2 FQGNSA. The CDR3 is 14 amino acids. Trimming shortened V by 4 bases and J by 0 bases, and 9 bases separated the two germline ends.